The present T cell receptor beta chain was sequenced within a study of blood T cell repertoires in COVID-19. Germline V gene sequence: CDR1 LGHDT, CDR2 YNNKEL (reference sequence). This CDR3 is 13 amino acids long. J lost 4 bases, V lost 5 bases, and 4 bases had no gene match. Here immunoSEQ multiplex PCR was the method, and the copy in TCRdb shows in-frame clones only, minus some. The data hold fewer than 250,000 clones, with about 90% observed a single time. This TCR was recovered from a man between 60 and 70 years old with COVID-19, enrolled during active disease. The J gene is TRBJ1-1, the V gene TRBV3-1 (or the pseudogene TRBV3-2), with 7 positions matching TRBD1. Sequencing input: peripheral blood. The CDR3: CASSSTGITEAFF. DNA of the CDR3: TGTGCCAGCAGCTCGACAGGGATCACTGAAGCTTTCTTT.